The present T cell receptor beta chain was sequenced within a study of cytomegalovirus exposure and HLA in healthy donors. It was with 60 Vbeta and 13 Jbeta primers that the PCR ran. TCRdb keeps only in-frame clones here, not all; method: immunoSEQ multiplex PCR. This repertoire shows 130,000 or so clones, 76% found once; its top ten account for about 2%. General observations from the study: In an earlier analysis, most TCR beta V segments were productive about 90% or about 30% of the time. A later analysis linked 15,000 to 20,000 TCR beta sequences to HLA alleles at 0.05 false discovery rate.

Germline V gene lookup returns CDR1 SNHLY and CDR2 FYNNEI. V was clipped by 8 bases and J by 2 bases, with 12 bases between them. This CDR3 is built from 13 residues. Remarks on this clone: What it recognizes is unknown.

Unrecorded immune exposures were likely, despite nominal health at sampling. The source of this sequence is a female donor in good health and CMV-seropositive. The sequencing input was PBMCs. The J gene is TRBJ1-2, the V gene TRBV2, with D uncertain. CDR3 sequence: CASHLQLNYGYTF. The CDR3 DNA follows: TGTGCCAGCCACTTACAGTTAAACTATGGCTACACCTTC.